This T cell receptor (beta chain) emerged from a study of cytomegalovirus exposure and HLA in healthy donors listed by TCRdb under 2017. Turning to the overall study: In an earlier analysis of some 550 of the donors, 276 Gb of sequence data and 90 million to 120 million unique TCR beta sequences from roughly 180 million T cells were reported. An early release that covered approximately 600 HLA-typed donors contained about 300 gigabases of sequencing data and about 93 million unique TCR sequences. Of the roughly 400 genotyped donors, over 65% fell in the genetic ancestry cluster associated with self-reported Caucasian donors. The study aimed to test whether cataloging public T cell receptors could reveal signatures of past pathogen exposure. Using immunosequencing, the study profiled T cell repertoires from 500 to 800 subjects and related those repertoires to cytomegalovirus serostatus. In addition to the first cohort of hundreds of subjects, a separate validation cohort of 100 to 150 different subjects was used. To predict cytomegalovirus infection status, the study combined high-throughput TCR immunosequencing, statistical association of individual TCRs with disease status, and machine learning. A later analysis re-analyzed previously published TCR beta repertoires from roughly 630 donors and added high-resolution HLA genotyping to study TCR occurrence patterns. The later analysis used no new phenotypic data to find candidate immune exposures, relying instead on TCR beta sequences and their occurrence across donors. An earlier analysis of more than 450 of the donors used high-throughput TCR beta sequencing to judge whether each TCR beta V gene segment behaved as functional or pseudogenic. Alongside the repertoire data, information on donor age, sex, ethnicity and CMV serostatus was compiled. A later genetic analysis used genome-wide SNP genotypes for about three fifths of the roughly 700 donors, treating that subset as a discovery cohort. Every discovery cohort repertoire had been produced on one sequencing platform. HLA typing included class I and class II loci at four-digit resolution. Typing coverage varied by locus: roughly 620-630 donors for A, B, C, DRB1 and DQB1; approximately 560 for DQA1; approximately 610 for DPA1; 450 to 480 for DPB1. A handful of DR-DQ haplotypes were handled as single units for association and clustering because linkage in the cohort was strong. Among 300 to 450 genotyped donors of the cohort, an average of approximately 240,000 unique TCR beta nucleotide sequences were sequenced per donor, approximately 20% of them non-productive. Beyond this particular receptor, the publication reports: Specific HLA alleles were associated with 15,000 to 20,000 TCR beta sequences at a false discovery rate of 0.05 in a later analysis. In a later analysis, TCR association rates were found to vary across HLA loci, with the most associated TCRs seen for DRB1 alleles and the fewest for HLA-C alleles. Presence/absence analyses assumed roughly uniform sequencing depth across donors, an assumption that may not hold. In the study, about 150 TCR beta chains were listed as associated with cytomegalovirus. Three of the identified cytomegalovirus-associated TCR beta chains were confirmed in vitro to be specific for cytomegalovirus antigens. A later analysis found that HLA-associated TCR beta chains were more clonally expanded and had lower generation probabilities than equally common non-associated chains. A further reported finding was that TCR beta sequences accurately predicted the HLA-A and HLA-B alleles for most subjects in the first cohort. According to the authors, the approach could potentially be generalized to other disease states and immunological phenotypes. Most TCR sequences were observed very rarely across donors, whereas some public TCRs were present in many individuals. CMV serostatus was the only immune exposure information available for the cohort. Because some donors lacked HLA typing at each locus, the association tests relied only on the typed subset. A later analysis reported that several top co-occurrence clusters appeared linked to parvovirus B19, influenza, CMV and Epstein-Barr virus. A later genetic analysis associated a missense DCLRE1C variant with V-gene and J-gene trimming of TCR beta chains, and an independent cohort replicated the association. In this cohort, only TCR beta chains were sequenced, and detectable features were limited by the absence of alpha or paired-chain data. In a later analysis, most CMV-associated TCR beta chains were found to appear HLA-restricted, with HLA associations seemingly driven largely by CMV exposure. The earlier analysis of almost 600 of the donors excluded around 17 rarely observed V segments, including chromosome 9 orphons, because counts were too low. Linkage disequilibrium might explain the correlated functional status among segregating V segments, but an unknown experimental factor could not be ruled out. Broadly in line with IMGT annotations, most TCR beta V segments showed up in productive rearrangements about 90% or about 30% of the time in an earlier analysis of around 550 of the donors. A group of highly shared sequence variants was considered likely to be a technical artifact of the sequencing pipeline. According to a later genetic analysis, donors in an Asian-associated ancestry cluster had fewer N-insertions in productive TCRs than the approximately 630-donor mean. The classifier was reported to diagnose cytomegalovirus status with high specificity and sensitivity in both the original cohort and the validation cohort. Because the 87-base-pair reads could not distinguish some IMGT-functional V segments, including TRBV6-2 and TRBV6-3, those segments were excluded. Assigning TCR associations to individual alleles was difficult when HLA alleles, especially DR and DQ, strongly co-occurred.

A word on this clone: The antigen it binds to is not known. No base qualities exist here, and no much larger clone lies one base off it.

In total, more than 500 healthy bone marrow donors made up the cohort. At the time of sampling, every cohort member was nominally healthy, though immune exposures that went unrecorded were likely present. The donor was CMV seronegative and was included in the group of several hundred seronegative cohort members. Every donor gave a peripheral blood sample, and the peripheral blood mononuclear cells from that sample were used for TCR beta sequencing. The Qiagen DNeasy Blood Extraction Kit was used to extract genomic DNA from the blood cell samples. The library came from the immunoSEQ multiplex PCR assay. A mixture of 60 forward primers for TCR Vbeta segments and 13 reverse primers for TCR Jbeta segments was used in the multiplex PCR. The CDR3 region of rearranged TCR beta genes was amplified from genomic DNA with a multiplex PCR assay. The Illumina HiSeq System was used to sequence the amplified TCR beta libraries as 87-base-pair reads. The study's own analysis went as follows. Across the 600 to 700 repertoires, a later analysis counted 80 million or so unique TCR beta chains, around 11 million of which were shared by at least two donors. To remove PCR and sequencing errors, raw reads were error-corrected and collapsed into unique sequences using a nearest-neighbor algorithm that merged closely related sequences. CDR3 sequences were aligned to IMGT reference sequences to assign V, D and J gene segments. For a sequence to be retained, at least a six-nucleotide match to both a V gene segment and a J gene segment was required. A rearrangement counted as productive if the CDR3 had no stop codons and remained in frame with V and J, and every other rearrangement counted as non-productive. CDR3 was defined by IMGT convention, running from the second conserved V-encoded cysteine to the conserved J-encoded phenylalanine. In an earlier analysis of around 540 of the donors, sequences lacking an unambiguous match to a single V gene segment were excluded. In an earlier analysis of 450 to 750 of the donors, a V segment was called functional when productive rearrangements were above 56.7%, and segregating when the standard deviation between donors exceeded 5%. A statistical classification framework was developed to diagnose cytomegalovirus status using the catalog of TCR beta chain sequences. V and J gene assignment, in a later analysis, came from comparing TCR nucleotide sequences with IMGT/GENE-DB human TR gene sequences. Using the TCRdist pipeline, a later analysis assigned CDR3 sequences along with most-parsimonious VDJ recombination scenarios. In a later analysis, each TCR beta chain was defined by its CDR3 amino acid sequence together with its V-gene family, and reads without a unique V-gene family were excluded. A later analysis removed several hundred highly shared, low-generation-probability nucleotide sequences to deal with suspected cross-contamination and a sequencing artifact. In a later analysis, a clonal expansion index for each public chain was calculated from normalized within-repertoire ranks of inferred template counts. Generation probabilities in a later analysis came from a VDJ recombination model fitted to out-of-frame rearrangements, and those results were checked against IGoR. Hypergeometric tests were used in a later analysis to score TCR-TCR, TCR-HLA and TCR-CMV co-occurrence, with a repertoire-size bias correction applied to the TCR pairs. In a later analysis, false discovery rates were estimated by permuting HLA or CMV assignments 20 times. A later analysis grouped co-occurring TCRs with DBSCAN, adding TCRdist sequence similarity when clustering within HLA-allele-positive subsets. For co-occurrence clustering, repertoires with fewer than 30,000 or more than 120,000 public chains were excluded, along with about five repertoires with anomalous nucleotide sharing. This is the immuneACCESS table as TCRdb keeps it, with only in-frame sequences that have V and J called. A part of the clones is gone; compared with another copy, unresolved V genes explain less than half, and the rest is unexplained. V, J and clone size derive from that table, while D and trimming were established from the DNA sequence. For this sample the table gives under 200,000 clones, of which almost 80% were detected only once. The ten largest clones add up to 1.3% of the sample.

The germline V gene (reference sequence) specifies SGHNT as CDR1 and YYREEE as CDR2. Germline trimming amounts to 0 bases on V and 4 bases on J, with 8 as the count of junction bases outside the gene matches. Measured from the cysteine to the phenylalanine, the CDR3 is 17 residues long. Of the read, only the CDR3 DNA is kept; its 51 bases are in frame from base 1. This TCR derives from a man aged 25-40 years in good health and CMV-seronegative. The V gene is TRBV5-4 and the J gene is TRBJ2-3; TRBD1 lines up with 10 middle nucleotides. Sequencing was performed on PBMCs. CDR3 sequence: CASSLALTGGMSDTQYF. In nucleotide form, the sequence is TGTGCCAGCAGCTTGGCCCTGACAGGGGGCATGTCAGATACGCAGTATTTT.